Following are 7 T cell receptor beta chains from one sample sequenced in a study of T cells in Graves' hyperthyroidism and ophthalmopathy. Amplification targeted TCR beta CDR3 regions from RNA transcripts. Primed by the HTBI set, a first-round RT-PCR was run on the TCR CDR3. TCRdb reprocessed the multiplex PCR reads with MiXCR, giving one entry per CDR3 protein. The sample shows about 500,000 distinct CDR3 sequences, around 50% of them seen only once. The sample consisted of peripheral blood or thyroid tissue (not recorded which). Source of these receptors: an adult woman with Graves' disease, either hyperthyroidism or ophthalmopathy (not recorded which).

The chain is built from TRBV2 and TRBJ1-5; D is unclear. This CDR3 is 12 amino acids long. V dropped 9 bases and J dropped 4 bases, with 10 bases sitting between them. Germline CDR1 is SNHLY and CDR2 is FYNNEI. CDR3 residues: CASGWENQPQHF. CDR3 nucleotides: TGTGCCAGTGGATGGGAAAATCAGCCCCAGCATTTT.

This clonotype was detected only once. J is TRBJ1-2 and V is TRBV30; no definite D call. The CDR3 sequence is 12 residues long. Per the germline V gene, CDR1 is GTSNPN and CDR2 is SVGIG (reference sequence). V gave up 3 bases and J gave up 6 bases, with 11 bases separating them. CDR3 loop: CAWSRARDGYTF. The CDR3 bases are TGTGCCTGGAGCCGGGCGAGGGATGGCTACACCTTC.

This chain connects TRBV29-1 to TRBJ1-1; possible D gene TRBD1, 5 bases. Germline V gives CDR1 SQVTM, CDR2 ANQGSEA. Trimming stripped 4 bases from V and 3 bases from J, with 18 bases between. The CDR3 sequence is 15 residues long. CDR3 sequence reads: CSVGALRELDTEAFF. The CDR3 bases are TGCAGCGTTGGGGCCCTCAGGGAGTTGGACACTGAAGCTTTCTTT.

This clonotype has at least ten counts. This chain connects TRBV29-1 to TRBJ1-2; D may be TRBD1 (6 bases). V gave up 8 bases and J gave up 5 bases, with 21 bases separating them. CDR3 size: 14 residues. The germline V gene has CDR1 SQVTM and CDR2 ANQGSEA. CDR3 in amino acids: CSLGQGGAGYGYTF. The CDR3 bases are TGCAGCCTTGGCCAAGGGGGGGCCGGATATGGCTACACCTTC.

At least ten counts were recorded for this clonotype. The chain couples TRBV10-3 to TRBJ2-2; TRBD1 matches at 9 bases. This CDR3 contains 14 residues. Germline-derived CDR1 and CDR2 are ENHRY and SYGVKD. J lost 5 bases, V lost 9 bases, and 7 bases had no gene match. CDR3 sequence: CAIGTGRVTGELFF. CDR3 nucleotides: TGTGCCATTGGGACAGGGAGAGTGACCGGGGAGCTGTTTTTT.

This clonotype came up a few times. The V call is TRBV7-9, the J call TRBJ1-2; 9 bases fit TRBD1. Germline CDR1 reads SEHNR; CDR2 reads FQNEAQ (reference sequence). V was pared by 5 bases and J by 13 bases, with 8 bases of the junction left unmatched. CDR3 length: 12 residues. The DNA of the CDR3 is TGTGCCAGCAGCGTGGGGGGACAGGGCAGCACCTTC. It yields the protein CASSVGGQGSTF.

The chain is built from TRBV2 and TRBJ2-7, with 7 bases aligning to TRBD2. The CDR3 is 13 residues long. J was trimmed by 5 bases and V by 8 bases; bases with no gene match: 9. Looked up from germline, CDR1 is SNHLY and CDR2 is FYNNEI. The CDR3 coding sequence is TGTGCCAGCTCACCGGGGGAGGGAAACGAGCAGTACTTC. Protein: CASSPGEGNEQYF.